The 28 T cell receptor beta chains below all came from one sample that was sequenced in a study of beta chain features in type 1 diabetes. cDNA synthesis used the whole RNA isolate, giving expressed TCRB sequences. Data came from immunoSEQ multiplex PCR; TCRdb stores just in-frame clones and leaves some out. The data show fewer than 350,000 clones, roughly 21% seen once. Sequenced material: naive CD4+ T cells from blood. The receptors come from a woman younger than 35 in good health.

This clone was recorded a few times. This rearrangement joins TRBV29-1 to TRBJ1-1, with TRBD1 as a possible D gene (6 bases). The CDR3 loop spans 18 amino acids. Trimming shortened V by 4 bases and J by 0 bases, and 24 bases separated the two germline ends. Looked up from germline, CDR1 is SQVTM and CDR2 is ANQGSEA. The CDR3 nucleotides are TGCAGCGTTGCCCTGACCCTCACCGAGGCAGGGGTGAACACTGAAGCTTTCTTT. Translation gives CSVALTLTEAGVNTEAFF.

This clone was counted a few times. This sequence joins TRBV4-2 and TRBJ2-2, with D possibly matching TRBD2 (6 bases). Germline CDR1 reads LGHNA; CDR2 reads YNFKEQ. There are 19 residues in the CDR3. The germline V and J ends were trimmed by 3 bases and 1 base, with 21 bases remaining between them. CDR3 in DNA: TGTGCCAGCAGCCAGCGCCTAGTTGGAGGAGGGCTGAACACCGGGGAGCTGTTTTTT. Residues: CASSQRLVGGGLNTGELFF.

The rearrangement uses TRBV5-4 and TRBJ2-1; 12 nucleotides line up with TRBD1. The CDR3 is made up of 15 amino acids. Germline V CDR1 and CDR2: SGHNT, YYREEE (reference sequence). V dropped 4 bases and J dropped 15; count of bases not matched to a gene: 14. The CDR3: CASSTGTGGRQAGFF. In DNA, the CDR3 is TGTGCCAGCAGCACAGGGACAGGGGGCAGACAGGCAGGGTTCTTC.

The CDR3 nucleotides are TGTGCCAGCTCACCACCGGGGACTAGCGGGACCGGCGAGCAGTACTTC. It codes for CASSPPGTSGTGEQYF. The V call is TRBV18, the J call TRBJ2-7; 13 bases match TRBD2. In germline, CDR1 is KGHSH, CDR2 LQKENI. This CDR3 spans 16 amino acids. Trimming at V came to 0 bases and at J to 6 bases, leaving 5 bases not matched to a gene.

The rearrangement joins TRBV4-3 to TRBJ2-1; D gene unclear. V shed 0 bases and J shed 9 bases, with 12 bases lying between them. CDR1 and CDR2 (germline): LGHNA, YSLEER. The CDR3 consists of 14 residues. The CDR3 sequence: CASSQDMNFGEQFF. The CDR3 DNA follows: TGCGCCAGCAGCCAAGATATGAACTTTGGTGAGCAGTTCTTC.

The CDR3 is CASSLGRVPGHEQFF. CDR3 nucleotide sequence: TGTGCCAGCAGCTTGGGGCGGGTCCCTGGTCATGAGCAGTTCTTC. The J gene is TRBJ2-1, the V gene TRBV5-6, with TRBD2 as a possible D gene (5 bases). V lost 0 bases, J lost 8 bases, and 15 bases lay in between. The CDR3 has 15 amino acids. Germline CDR1 SGHDT, CDR2 YYEEEE.

This clone was counted between two and nine times. V is TRBV27 and J is TRBJ2-1; 7 bases are shared with TRBD1. Trimming cost V 5 bases and J 7 bases; bases outside gene matches: 11. The CDR3 covers 15 residues. CDR1 and CDR2 (germline): MNHEY, SMNVEV (reference sequence). The CDR3 DNA reads as TGTGCCAGCAGTGAACAGGGGACCTTGGGGAATGAGCAGTTCTTC. Protein product: CASSEQGTLGNEQFF.

This chain connects TRBV9 to TRBJ2-5, with a tentative D call TRBD2 (6 bases). The CDR3 consists of 13 residues. Per germline, CDR1 SGDLS and CDR2 YYNGEE. Trimming removed 2 bases at V and 5 bases at J, with 10 bases between. The CDR3 loop reads CASSVSSAETQYF. In DNA form, the CDR3 reads TGTGCCAGCAGCGTGTCTAGCGCGGAGACCCAGTACTTC.

This clone was counted only a few times. The chain carries TRBV9 and TRBJ1-1; 7 nucleotides line up with TRBD1. Losses at the gene ends were 0 bases for V and 1 base for J; bases not matched to a gene: 3. Germline assignment: CDR1 SGDLS and CDR2 YYNGEE. The CDR3 contains 15 residues. The CDR3: CASSVDPGGNTEAFF. In DNA form, the CDR3 reads TGTGCCAGCAGCGTAGACCCAGGGGGGAACACTGAAGCTTTCTTT.

The rearrangement links TRBV5-6 to TRBJ2-1; 12 bases fit TRBD2. The CDR3 contains 15 residues. Germline V gene lookup returns CDR1 SGHDT and CDR2 YYEEEE. V was pared by 4 bases and J by 6 bases, with 5 bases of the junction left unmatched. CDR3 amino acids: CASSPGLAGFNEQFF. CDR3 DNA sequence: TGTGCCAGCAGCCCTGGACTAGCGGGGTTCAATGAGCAGTTCTTC.

The gene calls are TRBV30 and TRBJ2-3, with D possibly matching TRBD2 (6 bases). Per germline, CDR1 GTSNPN and CDR2 SVGIG (reference sequence). The CDR3 covers 12 residues. Trimming took off 1 base at V and 8 bases at J, with 10 bases between the two ends. The CDR3 bases are TGTGCCTGGAGTGCGACTAGTGGTACGCAGTATTTT. Residues: CAWSATSGTQYF.

The chain joins TRBV15 to TRBJ1-3; TRBD1 might be the D (5 bases). Germline V CDR1 and CDR2: LNHNV, YYDKDF (reference sequence). This CDR3 is 15 amino acids long. V gave up 0 bases and J gave up 4 bases, with 10 bases separating them. The CDR3 sequence is CATSRDIQEGNTIYF. In nucleotides, the CDR3 is TGTGCCACCAGCAGAGATATACAGGAGGGAAACACCATATATTTT.

Only a few counts were recorded for this clone. The rearrangement uses TRBV2 and TRBJ2-3; possible D gene TRBD1, 6 bases. V dropped 7 bases and J dropped 5 bases, with 16 bases sitting between them. The CDR3 extends over 14 amino acids. Germline lookup yields CDR1 SNHLY and CDR2 FYNNEI. The CDR3 DNA follows: TGTGCCAGCACCAATGGGGGCCGGGTAGATACGCAGTATTTT. It is translated as CASTNGGRVDTQYF.

A few counts support this clone. This chain uses TRBV6-5 with TRBJ2-1, with 7 nucleotides matching TRBD2. Germline values: CDR1 MNHEY, CDR2 SVGAGI. CDR3 length equals 14 residues. The J segment lost 7 bases and the V segment lost 8 bases, leaving 11 bases of the junction unmatched. The CDR3 DNA reads as TGTGCCAGCTCCCCAAGTGAGGGAGGGAATGAGCAGTTCTTC. This gives the protein CASSPSEGGNEQFF.

V gene TRBV7-3 combines with J gene TRBJ1-1, with TRBD1 matching 7 bases. CDR3 length: 13 residues. Germline V CDR1 and CDR2: SGHTA, FQGTGA. V lost 0 bases and J lost 11; bases outside the gene matches: 6. The CDR3 sequence is CASSLTQGGEAFF. CDR3 DNA sequence: TGTGCCAGCAGCTTAACGCAGGGGGGCGAGGCTTTCTTT.

Notes on this clone: Other DNA sequences in this sample translate to the same CDR3. The rearrangement uses TRBV5-4 and TRBJ2-5, with D possibly matching TRBD1 (6 bases). The CDR3 consists of 13 residues. Germline values: CDR1 SGHNT, CDR2 YYREEE (reference sequence). The V end was cut by 3 bases, the J end by 2 bases, with 8 bases between. This CDR3 is CASSSGQQETQYF. In nucleotides, the CDR3 is TGTGCCAGCAGCTCCGGACAGCAAGAGACCCAGTACTTC.

The chain couples TRBV4-2 to TRBJ2-7; 10 bases fit TRBD2. V gave up 0 bases and J gave up 7 bases; unmatched junction bases: 9. The CDR3 sequence is 16 residues long. Per germline, CDR1 LGHNA and CDR2 YNFKEQ. The CDR3: CASSQEGSGRGGEQYF. The DNA for the CDR3 is TGTGCCAGCAGCCAAGAGGGCAGCGGGAGGGGAGGAGAGCAGTACTTC.

This clone was detected a few times. This chain uses TRBV5-1 with TRBJ1-2; 9 nucleotides match TRBD1. This CDR3 comprises 15 residues. Germline V CDR1 and CDR2: SGHRS, YFSETQ. V lost 0 bases to trimming and J lost 4 bases; unmatched junction nucleotides: 4. CDR3 amino acids: CASSLDPGQGYGYTF. The CDR3 nucleotides are TGCGCCAGCAGCTTGGACCCGGGACAGGGCTATGGCTACACCTTC.

The rearrangement joins TRBV25-1 to TRBJ1-6; TRBD1 matches 7 bases. The trim removed 1 base at V and 8 bases at J, leaving 5 bases unmatched. Germline CDR1 is MGHDK and CDR2 is SYGVNS. This CDR3 is 15 amino acids long. CDR3 loop: CASSELDRVDSPLHF. CDR3 nucleotide sequence: TGTGCCAGCAGTGAATTAGACAGGGTTGATTCACCCCTCCACTTT. The whole variable domain, remainder taken from reference TRBV25-1 and TRBJ1-6, is EADIYQTPRYLVIGTGKKITLECSQTMGHDKMYWYQQDPGMELHLIHYSYGVNSTEKGDLSSESTVSRIRTEHFPLTLESARPSHTSQYLCASSELDRVDSPLHFGNGTRLTVT.

V is TRBV19 and J is TRBJ2-5; D ambiguous. The CDR3 runs 14 residues. Trimming shortened V by 5 bases and J by 1 base, and 11 bases separated the two germline ends. The V gene's germline CDR1 is LNHDA and CDR2 SQIVND (reference sequence). CDR3 bases: TGTGCCAGTAGTCCCTCCCCGCGCCAAGAGACCCAGTACTTC. Protein product: CASSPSPRQETQYF.

This clone was counted a few times. The chain joins TRBV5-1 to TRBJ2-2; D ambiguous. V was shortened by 2 bases and J by 6 bases, with 11 bases between the two germline ends. CDR3 length: 14 amino acids. Germline-derived CDR1 and CDR2 are SGHRS and YFSETQ. In nucleotides, the CDR3 is TGCGCCAGCAGCTTAGCCGGTCAGGCCGGGGAGCTGTTTTTT. Translating gives CASSLAGQAGELFF.

This clone turned up a few times. V gene TRBV11-2 combines with J gene TRBJ2-3; 7 bases agree with TRBD2. CDR1 and CDR2 (germline): SGHAT, FQNNGV. The CDR3 loop spans 15 amino acids. V shed 1 base, J shed 2 bases, and the junction held 3 bases outside the gene matches. The CDR3 reads CASSLAGGATDTQYF. CDR3 DNA sequence: TGTGCCAGCAGCTTAGCGGGAGGCGCCACAGATACGCAGTATTTT.

The genes are TRBV5-6 and TRBJ2-7; 7 bases fit TRBD1. Germline V gene lookup returns CDR1 SGHDT and CDR2 YYEEEE. CDR3 length: 16 amino acids. Trimming took 5 bases from V and 3 from J; bases not matched to a gene: 14. The CDR3 loop reads CASSPGTAHLLYEQYF. For the CDR3, the DNA is TGTGCCAGCAGTCCCGGGACAGCGCACCTCCTCTACGAGCAGTACTTC.

The rearrangement joins TRBV6-6 to TRBJ1-5, with D hard to call. Germline CDR1 reads MNHNY; CDR2 reads SVGAGI (reference sequence). This CDR3 contains 12 residues. Between the trimmed V and J ends, which lost 0 bases and 9 bases, there was a span of 6 bases. CDR3 region: CASSYSRSPQHF. Here the CDR3 DNA reads TGTGCCAGCAGTTACTCGAGGTCGCCCCAGCATTTT.

The chain recombines TRBV19 with TRBJ2-3, with a tentative D call TRBD2 (5 bases). Germline CDR1 LNHDA, CDR2 SQIVND (reference sequence). Deletions cut 3 bases from V and 6 bases from J, with 10 bases between. The CDR3 covers 13 residues. CDR3 sequence: CASSIERADTQYF. Here the CDR3 DNA reads TGTGCCAGTAGTATCGAGAGGGCGGATACGCAGTATTTT. The variable domain in full, completed from reference TRBV19 and TRBJ2-3, reads DGGITQSPKYLFRKEGQNVTLSCEQNLNHDAMYWYRQDPGQGLRLIYYSQIVNDFQKGDIAEGYSVSREKKESFPLTVTSAQKNPTAFYLCASSIERADTQYFGPGTRLTVL.

In its sample, this clone was seen a few times. The V gene is TRBV5-4, the J gene TRBJ1-2, with D maybe TRBD1 (5 bases). CDR1 and CDR2 from the germline V gene are SGHNT and YYREEE (reference sequence). Deletions cut 0 bases from V and 6 bases from J, with 18 bases between. The CDR3 contains 16 residues. The CDR3 nucleotides are TGTGCCAGCAGCTTGGTGCCCCTAAGGGGAAAGGATGGCTACACCTTC. It yields the protein CASSLVPLRGKDGYTF.

This clone has just a few counts. The chain employs TRBV7-9 and TRBJ2-1, with D possibly TRBD2 on 6 matching bases. Germline CDR1 reads SEHNR; CDR2 reads FQNEAQ (reference sequence). This CDR3 is built from 17 residues. The V end lost 2 bases, the J end lost 4 bases, and 18 bases lay between the germline ends. The CDR3: CASSLTAGPRPYNEQFF. The CDR3 DNA reads TGTGCCAGCAGCTTAACAGCGGGTCCCAGACCTTACAATGAGCAGTTCTTC.

This clone has more than one count but fewer than ten. The genes are TRBV30 and TRBJ1-4; 8 positions agree with TRBD1. Per germline, CDR1 GTSNPN and CDR2 SVGIG (reference sequence). Germline trimming cut 4 bases from V and 13 bases from J; bases unmatched to any gene: 8. The CDR3 is 12 residues long. This chain's CDR3 is CAWKALQGGLFF. CDR3 DNA sequence: TGTGCCTGGAAAGCCTTACAGGGGGGACTGTTTTTT.